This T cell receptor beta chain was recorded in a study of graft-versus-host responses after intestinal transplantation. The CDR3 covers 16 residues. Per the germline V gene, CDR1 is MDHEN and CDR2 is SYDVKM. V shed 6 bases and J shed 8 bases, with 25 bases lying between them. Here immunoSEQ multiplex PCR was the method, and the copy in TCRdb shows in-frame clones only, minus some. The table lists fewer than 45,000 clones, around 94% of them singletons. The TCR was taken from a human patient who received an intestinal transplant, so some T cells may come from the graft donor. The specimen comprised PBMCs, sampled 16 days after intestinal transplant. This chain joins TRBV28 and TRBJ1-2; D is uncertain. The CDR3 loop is CASSEVAFVLQGGYTF. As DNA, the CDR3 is TGTGCCAGCAGCGAAGTCGCATTCGTGCTTCAAGGCGGCTACACCTTC.